This entry lists 26 T cell receptor beta chains sequenced from one sample in a study of T cells after yellow fever vaccination. TCRdb re-analysed the 5' RACE reads in MiXCR, keeping a single row per CDR3 protein. The table lists around 16,000 distinct CDR3 sequences, under 5% of them singletons, with roughly 0.4% in the top ten. The sample in question was PBMCs, either bulk or a sorted T-cell subset (CD4+, CD8+, memory, or dextramer-sorted; not recorded which), obtained 15 days after the yellow fever booster vaccination. Source of these receptors: a man aged 25 to 40 who received the YFV17D yellow fever vaccine.

This clonotype was recorded at least ten times. The chain links TRBV5-5 to TRBJ2-7; the D is unclear. The CDR3 has 12 amino acids. Trimming took off 0 bases at V and 4 bases at J, with 5 bases between the two ends. Germline V CDR1 and CDR2: SGHKS, YYEKEE (reference sequence). In DNA form, the CDR3 reads TGTGCCAGCAGCTTGGGTGCATACGAGCAGTACTTC. It codes for CASSLGAYEQYF.

This clonotype was counted at least ten times. The V call is TRBV24-1, the J call TRBJ2-1; the D gene is possibly TRBD2 (7 bases). Trimming took off 3 bases at V and 6 bases at J, with 17 bases between the two ends. The CDR3 consists of 16 residues. Germline values: CDR1 KGHDR, CDR2 SFDVKD. The CDR3, as DNA: TGTGCCACCAGTGATCCGACTAGAGGGGGGGGCAATGAGCAGTTCTTC. As protein: CATSDPTRGGGNEQFF.

By sample fraction, this clonotype is medium-sized. The V gene is TRBV5-1, the J gene TRBJ2-3, with D possibly being TRBD1 or TRBD2 (6 bases each). The CDR3 consists of 12 residues. Germline V lookup: CDR1 SGHRS, CDR2 YFSETQ. V was shortened by 4 bases and J by 10 bases, with 13 bases between the two germline ends. CDR3 DNA sequence: TGCGCCAGCAGCCCGCCGGGGGCTGCGCAGTATTTT. Translated: CASSPPGAAQYF.

This clonotype was seen ten or more times. The chain is built from TRBV5-1 and TRBJ2-2; 8 positions agree with TRBD2. Germline V lookup: CDR1 SGHRS, CDR2 YFSETQ. The CDR3 consists of 16 residues. V shed 4 bases, J shed 4 bases, and the junction held 9 bases outside the gene matches. Here the CDR3 DNA reads TGCGCCAGCAGCGAACCGGGACTAGATTTCACCGGGGAGCTGTTTTTT. It translates to CASSEPGLDFTGELFF.

This clonotype was recorded many times. The chain is built from TRBV30 and TRBJ1-6; the D is unclear. Germline CDR1 reads GTSNPN; CDR2 reads SVGIG (reference sequence). V lost 2 bases to trimming and J lost 10 bases, with 15 bases between them. The length of the CDR3 is 14 residues. The CDR3 DNA follows: TGTGCCTGGAGTAGCGCAGAGGACGACTCACCCCTCCACTTT. Encoded protein: CAWSSAEDDSPLHF.

By proportion, this clonotype is medium-sized (0.01 to 0.1%). The gene calls are TRBV4-2 and TRBJ2-5; tentative D call: TRBD1 (5 bases). Germline assignment: CDR1 LGHNA and CDR2 YNFKEQ. The germline V and J ends were trimmed by 0 bases and 5 bases, with 10 bases remaining between them. The CDR3 totals 14 residues. In nucleotides, the CDR3 is TGTGCCAGCAGCCAAGATCCAGGGTTGGAGACCCAGTACTTC. Translating gives CASSQDPGLETQYF.

This clonotype has at least ten counts. V is TRBV5-6 and J is TRBJ2-7, with TRBD2 matching over 13 bases. With 1 base clipped from V and 7 bases from J, the junction kept 8 bases outside the gene matches. The CDR3 consists of 16 residues. Germline V lookup: CDR1 SGHDT, CDR2 YYEEEE. CDR3 DNA: TGTGCCAGCAGCTTGTGGGGGGGACTAGCGGGATTTGAGCAGTACTTC. This gives the protein CASSLWGGLAGFEQYF.

This clonotype has at least ten counts. The V gene is TRBV7-8, the J gene TRBJ2-3; the D gene is possibly TRBD2 (5 bases). The germline CDR1 and CDR2 sequences are SGHVS and FQNEAQ. Trimming pared 1 base from V and 5 bases from J, leaving 7 bases between. The length of the CDR3 is 13 residues. CDR3 in DNA: TGTGCCAGCAGCTTAGGTCGGGGAGATACGCAGTATTTT. This encodes CASSLGRGDTQYF.

This clonotype was found many times. This chain connects TRBV19 to TRBJ2-1; 13 bases are a match to TRBD2. The V gene end was trimmed by 3 bases and the J gene end by 8 bases; junction bases not matched to a gene: 4. CDR3 size: 15 residues. Germline assignment: CDR1 LNHDA and CDR2 SQIVND (reference sequence). The CDR3: CASSIRGTSGDEQFF. CDR3 coding DNA: TGTGCCAGTAGTATCCGAGGGACTAGCGGGGATGAGCAGTTCTTC.

This clonotype was detected ten times or more. The rearrangement uses TRBV11-2 and TRBJ2-3, with D possibly matching TRBD1 (5 bases). The germline V and J ends were trimmed by 4 bases and 6 bases, with 14 bases remaining between them. CDR1 is SGHAT, CDR2 FQNNGV, per germline. The CDR3 totals 14 residues. The CDR3: CASSSSPGLDTQYF. For the CDR3, the DNA is TGTGCCAGCAGCTCATCACCAGGGTTGGATACGCAGTATTTT.

The V gene is TRBV12-3 or TRBV12-4, the J gene TRBJ1-5; the D is unclear. The CDR3 sequence is 14 residues long. The V and J ends lost 2 bases and 6 bases respectively, with 11 bases between them. CDR3 sequence reads: CASSLRGGPQPQHF. The CDR3 DNA is TGTGCCAGCAGTTTACGAGGCGGGCCTCAGCCCCAGCATTTT.

By share, this clonotype ranks as medium-sized. The CDR3 loop reads CASSYSYLRDRDYHGNNEQFF. CDR3 in DNA: TGTGCCAGCAGTTACTCATATCTCCGGGACAGGGACTACCACGGCAACAATGAGCAGTTCTTC. The gene calls are TRBV6-2 or TRBV6-3 and TRBJ2-1, with 9 bases fitting TRBD1. V lost 0 bases and J lost 5; bases outside the gene matches: 20. The CDR3 length is 21 residues. CDR1 and CDR2 (germline): MNHEY, SVGEGT.

This clonotype was observed at least ten times. V usage is TRBV6-5 and J usage is TRBJ1-5; D is undetermined. V was cut by 6 bases and J by 0 bases, with 9 bases left in between. CDR1 is MNHEY and CDR2 is SVGAGI in the germline V gene. The CDR3 extends over 14 amino acids. CDR3 sequence (DNA): TGTGCCAGCAGGGTCGGTAGTAGCAATCAGCCCCAGCATTTT. Protein sequence: CASRVGSSNQPQHF.

This clonotype was found many times. The rearrangement links TRBV20-1 to TRBJ2-5; 8 bases map to TRBD1. In germline, CDR1 is DFQATT, CDR2 SNEGSKA (reference sequence). The CDR3 extends over 13 amino acids. J gave up 4 bases and V 6 bases, and 7 bases lay outside the gene matches. The CDR3 reads CSASRTGRETQYF. CDR3 nucleotide sequence: TGCAGTGCAAGCCGGACAGGGAGAGAGACCCAGTACTTC.

This clonotype occurred a few times. A read error is possible here, since a much larger clone lies one base away. This chain links TRBV10-3 with TRBJ2-5; 8 nucleotides align to TRBD2. The germline V gene has CDR1 ENHRY and CDR2 SYGVKD. There are 14 residues in the CDR3. V was pared by 4 bases and J by 5 bases, with 6 bases of the junction left unmatched. CDR3 sequence reads: CAISAGGPCETQYF. The DNA for the CDR3 is TGTGCCATCAGTGCGGGAGGGCCCTGTGAGACCCAGTACTTC.

This clonotype was detected many times. This chain connects TRBV20-1 to TRBJ2-1; TRBD2 matches at 7 bases. The CDR3 spans 13 residues. Trimming cost V 6 bases and J 8 bases; bases outside gene matches: 10. Germline CDR1 DFQATT, CDR2 SNEGSKA (reference sequence). The CDR3, as DNA: TGCAGTGCCCCGGGTAGCGGGTGGGATGAGCAGTTCTTC. Encoded protein: CSAPGSGWDEQFF.

This clonotype was seen ten or more times. The CDR3 DNA is TGTGCCAGCAGTTACAGGGGGCCTAACGAGCAGTACTTC. Encoded protein: CASSYRGPNEQYF. V gene TRBV6-5 combines with J gene TRBJ2-7; the match to TRBD1 covers 7 bases. V lost 2 bases, J lost 5 bases, and 3 bases stayed unmatched. Germline V CDR1 and CDR2: MNHEY, SVGAGI. The CDR3 extends over 13 amino acids.

Ten or more counts support this clonotype. The chain links TRBV7-2 to TRBJ2-1; TRBD2 matches at 9 bases. V was pared by 2 bases and J by 7 bases, with 15 bases of the junction left unmatched. Germline V lookup: CDR1 SGHTA, CDR2 FQGNSA. This CDR3 spans 18 amino acids. CDR3 in amino acids: CASSLKGQGTSTSNEQFF. The CDR3 nucleotides are TGTGCCAGCAGCTTAAAAGGACAAGGGACTAGCACCAGTAATGAGCAGTTCTTC.

There are many counts of this clonotype. The V call is TRBV12-3 or TRBV12-4, the J call TRBJ1-5; D remains unclear. CDR3 length: 15 residues. Between the trimmed V and J ends, which lost 3 bases and 3 bases, there was a span of 12 bases. The CDR3 is CASSFSISFNQPQHF. In nucleotides, the CDR3 is TGTGCCAGCAGTTTTTCGATCAGTTTCAATCAGCCCCAGCATTTT.

This clonotype was seen ten or more times. Relative to the germline gene, one junction end is altered; a read error may explain this. The chain uses TRBV20-1 and TRBJ2-7; 10 nucleotides line up with TRBD1. This CDR3 is built from 14 residues. Germline V gene sequence: CDR1 DFQATT, CDR2 SNEGSKA (reference sequence). CDR3 in amino acids: CRATGTGEIYEQYF. Written as DNA, the CDR3 is TGCAGAGCTACCGGGACAGGGGAAATCTACGAGCAGTACTTC.

This clonotype was seen repeatedly, ten times or more. The chain combines TRBV7-6 with TRBJ2-3; D gene ambiguous. The CDR3 totals 17 residues. The V and J ends lost 3 bases and 0 bases respectively, with 16 bases between them. In germline, CDR1 is SGHVS, CDR2 FNYEAQ. Here the CDR3 DNA reads TGTGCCAGCAGCTTGGCCGCCTCAGATCCTAGCACAGATACGCAGTATTTT. This translates into CASSLAASDPSTDTQYF.

This clonotype was seen many times. V usage is TRBV5-4 and J usage is TRBJ1-1; tentatively, D is TRBD1 (5 bases). The CDR3 spans 16 residues. CDR1 and CDR2 (germline): SGHNT, YYREEE (reference sequence). The ends were cut back, 0 bases at V and 5 bases at J, with 17 bases in the middle. CDR3 coding DNA: TGTGCCAGCAGCTTGGTATCGGTTAGGGGCGAGACTGAAGCTTTCTTT. Its protein is CASSLVSVRGETEAFF.

Many counts were recorded for this clonotype. This rearrangement joins TRBV19 to TRBJ2-3; no reliable D call. Germline loops: CDR1 LNHDA, CDR2 SQIVND (reference sequence). The CDR3 has 12 amino acids. With 11 bases removed from V and 1 base from J, the gap between germline ends came to 10 bases. The CDR3: CAANGGTDTQYF. In nucleotides, the CDR3 is TGTGCCGCAAACGGAGGCACAGATACGCAGTATTTT. Drawing the rest from reference TRBV19 and TRBJ2-3, the complete variable domain is DGGITQSPKYLFRKEGQNVTLSCEQNLNHDAMYWYRQDPGQGLRLIYYSQIVNDFQKGDIAEGYSVSREKKESFPLTVTSAQKNPTAFYLCAANGGTDTQYFGPGTRLTVL.

This clonotype was detected ten times or more. The chain has TRBV7-2 and TRBJ2-7; either TRBD1 or TRBD2 may fit D (5 bases each). V was cut by 2 bases and J by 4 bases, with 15 bases left in between. The CDR3 is made up of 15 amino acids. Germline CDR1 and CDR2: SGHTA and FQGNSA. The CDR3 coding sequence is TGTGCCAGCAGCTTAAATCGGGGCCACTCTTACGAGCAGTACTTC. Translation gives CASSLNRGHSYEQYF.

By share of the sample, this clonotype is medium-sized. J is TRBJ2-7 and V is TRBV27; D not resolved. This CDR3 region has 12 residues. The V gene lost 11 bases and the J gene lost 1 base, with 12 bases spanning the gap. From germline, CDR1 is MNHEY and CDR2 SMNVEV (reference sequence). CDR3 sequence: CAGPGRSYEQYF. In nucleotides, the CDR3 is TGTGCCGGTCCGGGCCGATCCTACGAGCAGTACTTC.

Ten or more counts support this clonotype. The chain joins TRBV28 to TRBJ2-3, with D perhaps matching TRBD2 (6 bases). The length of the CDR3 is 15 residues. CDR1 and CDR2 (germline): MDHEN, SYDVKM. The V and J ends lost 6 bases and 2 bases respectively, with 15 bases between them. The CDR3 region has the DNA TGTGCCAGCAGACGTACCGGGAGCCCCACAGATACGCAGTATTTT. Protein product: CASRRTGSPTDTQYF.